One and the same sample provided the 24 T cell receptor beta chains below, sequenced in a study of Ad26.COV2.S vaccination and SARS-CoV-2 variants. Repertoires were generated with immunoSEQ multiplex PCR, while TCRdb's copy carries only in-frame clones and drops some. The sample shows approximately 340,000 clones, 92% of them seen only once. The sequenced sample was peripheral blood, obtained after recovery from COVID-19. The receptors originated from a human donor who had recovered from COVID-19.

As for this clone: The same CDR3 is also encoded by other DNA sequences in this sample. V gene TRBV7-9 combines with J gene TRBJ2-3; D unclear. The CDR3 has 11 residues. The ends were cut back, 2 bases at V and 4 bases at J, with 1 base in the middle. Per germline, CDR1 SEHNR and CDR2 FQNEAQ (reference sequence). The CDR3 DNA reads as TGTGCCAGCAGCTTATCAGATACGCAGTATTTT. This translates into CASSLSDTQYF.

The gene calls are TRBV7-8 and TRBJ2-2; D is unresolved. Germline loops: CDR1 SGHVS, CDR2 FQNEAQ. The CDR3 extends over 13 amino acids. The V gene lost 1 base and the J gene lost 7 bases, with 7 bases spanning the gap. The CDR3 bases are TGTGCCAGCAGCTTAGAAGGTTACGGGGAGCTGTTTTTT. This gives the protein CASSLEGYGELFF.

Details on this clone: The junction differs from germline at one of its ends, possibly a read error. The rearrangement uses TRBV7-7 and TRBJ2-3; D is undetermined. This CDR3 region has 13 residues. Germline-derived CDR1 and CDR2 are SSHAT and FNYEAQ (reference sequence). CDR3 DNA sequence: TGTGCTAGCAGCGCCTCGGGCACAGATACGCAGTATTTT. Translation: CASSASGTDTQYF.

V is TRBV12-3 or TRBV12-4 and J is TRBJ2-5; TRBD1 agrees at 9 bases. Trimming removed 6 bases from V and 5 bases from J; junction bases left unmatched: 4. The CDR3 has 13 amino acids. CDR3 bases: TGTGCCAGCAGCCGGGACAGGGATGAGACCCAGTACTTC. Translated, it gives CASSRDRDETQYF.

The gene calls are TRBV4-1 and TRBJ2-3; D gene uncertain. This CDR3 has 14 residues. Germline-derived CDR1 and CDR2 are MGHRA and YSYEKL. The ends were cut back, 1 base at V and 6 bases at J, with 11 bases in the middle. This CDR3 is CASSQVITSDTQYF. CDR3 DNA: TGCGCCAGCAGCCAAGTAATTACTTCCGATACGCAGTATTTT.

The chain links TRBV2 to TRBJ2-5, with TRBD1 matching 8 bases. The V segment lost 7 bases and the J segment 2 bases; nucleotides outside the gene matches: 12. Looked up from germline, CDR1 is SNHLY and CDR2 is FYNNEI. The CDR3 runs 16 residues. In DNA, the CDR3 is TGTGCCAGCACCAAGGGGCAAGGACAGGGACAAGAGACCCAGTACTTC. Translating it yields CASTKGQGQGQETQYF.

This clone showed up just once. V gene TRBV11-3 combines with J gene TRBJ2-7; 10 bases are shared with TRBD1. J lost 2 bases, V lost 5 bases, and 6 bases had no gene match. The germline V gene has CDR1 SGHNT and CDR2 YENEEA. The CDR3 is 15 residues long. CDR3: CASSLGQGVPYEQYF. CDR3 nucleotides: TGTGCCAGCAGCCTAGGACAGGGGGTCCCCTACGAGCAGTACTTC.

This clone is a singleton in its sample. The chain carries TRBV5-1 and TRBJ2-3; D unclear. CDR1 is SGHRS, CDR2 YFSETQ, per germline. Between the trimmed V and J ends, which lost 2 bases and 4 bases, there was a span of 5 bases. The CDR3 consists of 12 residues. In nucleotides, the CDR3 is TGCGCCAGCAGCTTTGGGGCAGATACGCAGTATTTT. This codes for CASSFGADTQYF. The entire variable domain, with the rest obtained from reference TRBV5-1 and TRBJ2-3, is as follows: KAGVTQTPRYLIKTRGQQVTLSCSPISGHRSVSWYQQTPGQGLQFLFEYFSETQRNKGNFPGRFSGRQFSNSRSEMNVSTLELGDSALYLCASSFGADTQYFGPGTRLTVL.

The V call is TRBV2, the J call TRBJ2-7; TRBD1 might be the D (5 bases). CDR3 length: 13 residues. Germline CDR1 and CDR2: SNHLY and FYNNEI. V lost 3 bases, J lost 3 bases, and 9 bases lay in between. CDR3 loop: CASSDMGLYEQYF. The CDR3 DNA reads TGTGCCAGCAGTGACATGGGGCTCTACGAGCAGTACTTC.

In its sample, this clone was seen a few times. The V and J genes are TRBV19 and TRBJ1-1; 9 bases match TRBD1. The CDR3 sequence is 14 residues long. Per the germline V gene, CDR1 is LNHDA and CDR2 is SQIVND (reference sequence). J lost 5 bases, V lost 4 bases, and 5 bases had no gene match. Written as DNA, the CDR3 is TGTGCCAGTAGTAAAGGACAGGGGATAACTGAAGCTTTCTTT. It codes for CASSKGQGITEAFF.

The chain couples TRBV5-1 to TRBJ2-7, with D tentatively TRBD1 (6 bases). Trimming took 0 bases from V and 1 from J, leaving 11 bases between them. Germline values: CDR1 SGHRS, CDR2 YFSETQ. This CDR3 is built from 15 residues. CDR3 amino acids: CASSLGQAGSYEQYF. The DNA of the CDR3 is TGCGCCAGCAGCTTGGGACAGGCAGGATCCTACGAGCAGTACTTC.

The chain couples TRBV19 to TRBJ1-5; maybe TRBD1 (6 bases). V dropped 7 bases and J dropped 1 base, with 17 bases sitting between them. Germline CDR1 LNHDA, CDR2 SQIVND (reference sequence). This CDR3 is built from 16 residues. This chain's CDR3 is CASTPRGAGSNQPQHF. In DNA, the CDR3 is TGTGCCAGTACCCCACGGGGGGCAGGGAGCAATCAGCCCCAGCATTTT.

V usage is TRBV11-2 and J usage is TRBJ1-6; D might be TRBD1 (6 bases). CDR3 length: 14 amino acids. V was cut by 1 base and J by 7 bases, with 8 bases left in between. From germline, CDR1 is SGHAT and CDR2 FQNNGV. The DNA for the CDR3 is TGTGCCAGCAGCTTAGCGAGGGGGAATTCACCCCTCCACTTT. This gives the protein CASSLARGNSPLHF.

The genes are TRBV2 and TRBJ2-1; D remains ambiguous. Trimming pared 1 base from V and 0 bases from J, leaving 7 bases between. CDR3 length: 15 amino acids. Germline CDR1 reads SNHLY; CDR2 reads FYNNEI. CDR3 amino acids: CASSEGVDSYNEQFF. DNA of the CDR3: TGTGCCAGCAGTGAAGGAGTTGACTCCTACAATGAGCAGTTCTTC. Supplemented by reference TRBV2 and TRBJ2-1, the full variable domain reads EPEVTQTPSHQVTQMGQEVILRCVPISNHLYFYWYRQILGQKVEFLVSFYNNEISEKSEIFDDQFSVERPDGSNFTLKIRSTKLEDSAMYFCASSEGVDSYNEQFFGPGTRLTVL.

The J gene is TRBJ1-5, the V gene TRBV19; D is perhaps TRBD1 (6 bases). V dropped 2 bases and J dropped 5 bases, with 25 bases sitting between them. Germline CDR1 is LNHDA and CDR2 is SQIVND (reference sequence). The CDR3 runs 19 residues. This CDR3 is CASSIIITGLHKFYQPQHF. CDR3 coding DNA: TGTGCCAGTAGTATAATTATAACAGGGCTACATAAATTCTATCAGCCCCAGCATTTT.

Details on this clone: At the DNA level, this CDR3 is encoded by other sequences in the same sample as well. The genes are TRBV9 and TRBJ2-3; D might be TRBD1 (5 bases). The CDR3 totals 14 residues. Germline-derived CDR1 and CDR2 are SGDLS and YYNGEE. Deletions cut 3 bases from V and 3 bases from J, with 11 bases between. The CDR3 is CASSGDSRTDTQYF. CDR3 bases: TGTGCCAGCAGCGGCGACAGTCGGACAGATACGCAGTATTTT.

The chain uses TRBV10-3 and TRBJ1-1; D not certain. V lost 2 bases and J 7 bases, leaving 5 bases between the germline ends. Germline values: CDR1 ENHRY, CDR2 SYGVKD. CDR3 length: 11 amino acids. CDR3 in DNA: TGTGCCATCAGTGAGGCAGATGAAGCTTTCTTT. The encoded protein is CAISEADEAFF.

V and J are TRBV18 and TRBJ2-5; D not certain. The V gene lost 0 bases and the J gene lost 2 bases, with 10 bases spanning the gap. Germline V gene lookup returns CDR1 KGHSH and CDR2 LQKENI. This CDR3 is 15 amino acids long. CDR3 bases: TGTGCCAGCTCACCACCGAACACAGAACAAGAGACCCAGTACTTC. Translating gives CASSPPNTEQETQYF.

The rearrangement uses TRBV7-9 and TRBJ1-4; 9 bases agree with TRBD1. The V gene's germline CDR1 is SEHNR and CDR2 FQNEAQ (reference sequence). The CDR3 contains 13 residues. Germline trimming cut 4 bases from V and 8 bases from J; bases unmatched to any gene: 2. The CDR3 DNA follows: TGTGCCAGCAGCTACGACAGGGGGGAAAAACTGTTTTTT. Translating it yields CASSYDRGEKLFF.

The chain uses TRBV14 and TRBJ2-4; D gene ambiguous. V lost 1 base, J lost 10 bases, and 5 bases lay in between. This CDR3 is 11 amino acids long. Germline V gene lookup returns CDR1 SGHDN and CDR2 FVKESK. CDR3 region: CASSQGRIQYF. CDR3 DNA: TGTGCCAGCAGCCAAGGTAGAATTCAGTACTTC.

This clone has only a few counts. The chain combines TRBV7-9 with TRBJ2-3; D may match TRBD1 or TRBD2 (5 bases each). The germline CDR1 and CDR2 sequences are SEHNR and FQNEAQ (reference sequence). Trimming cost V 6 bases and J 2 bases, with 12 bases left between them. CDR3 length equals 14 residues. In DNA form, the CDR3 reads TGTGCCAGCAGATCAGCAGGGACCACAGATACGCAGTATTTT. Translated: CASRSAGTTDTQYF. The entire variable domain, with the rest obtained from reference TRBV7-9 and TRBJ2-3, is as follows: DTGVSQNPRHKITKRGQNVTFRCDPISEHNRLYWYRQTLGQGPEFLTYFQNEAQLEKSRLLSDRFSAERPKGSFSTLEIQRTEQGDSAMYLCASRSAGTTDTQYFGPGTRLTVL.

This clone occurred once. This chain uses TRBV25-1 with TRBJ1-1; TRBD1 aligns across 9 bases. V trimming: 3 bases; J trimming: 9 bases; junction bases outside the gene matches: 2. The CDR3 is made up of 12 amino acids. Germline values: CDR1 MGHDK, CDR2 SYGVNS. The CDR3 here is CASSDGTGKAFF. The CDR3 DNA reads TGTGCCAGCAGTGACGGGACAGGGAAAGCTTTCTTT.

V gene TRBV5-1 combines with J gene TRBJ2-3; 7 bases line up with TRBD1. Losses at the gene ends were 4 bases for V and 4 bases for J; bases not matched to a gene: 3. CDR3 size: 13 residues. CDR1 is SGHRS and CDR2 is YFSETQ in the germline V gene. The CDR3 is CASSTQGADTQYF. The CDR3 DNA reads TGCGCCAGCAGCACGCAGGGGGCAGATACGCAGTATTTT.

V is TRBV6-2 or TRBV6-3 and J is TRBJ1-2; D not resolved. Germline CDR1 is MNHEY and CDR2 is SVGEGT. This CDR3 is built from 15 residues. Trimming removed 5 bases from V and 7 bases from J, with 20 bases in between. As DNA, the CDR3 is TGTGCCAGCAGTCAGGAACAGAACCCCCTCCCTGGCTACACCTTC. This translates into CASSQEQNPLPGYTF.